This T cell receptor (beta chain) was recorded in a study of blood T cell repertoires in COVID-19. Study background: Spain, Italy and the United States supplied samples that represented acute and convalescent COVID-19. In each case, the material was cDNA or gDNA derived from T cells, B-cell-depleted T cells, or PBMCs.

V gave up 4 bases and J gave up 0 bases; unmatched junction bases: 6. Germline assignment: CDR1 SGDLS and CDR2 YYNGEE. This CDR3 comprises 16 residues. Libraries were prepared by immunoSEQ multiplex PCR; TCRdb keeps only in-frame clonotypes and omits some of them. The data show 150,000 to 160,000 clones, about 80% seen once. This receptor was taken from a woman aged 55-75 years with acute or convalescent COVID-19. Material for sequencing was peripheral blood. V and J are TRBV9 and TRBJ2-2, with 7 bases identical to TRBD1. CDR3 in amino acids: CASSSRDSPNTGELFF. CDR3 coding DNA: TGTGCCAGCAGCTCCCGGGACAGTCCGAACACCGGGGAGCTGTTTTTT. The complete variable domain, with remaining parts taken from reference TRBV9 and TRBJ2-2, reads DSGVTQTPKHLITATGQRVTLRCSPRSGDLSVYWYQQSLDQGLQFLIQYYNGEERAKGNILERFSAQQFPDLHSELNLSSLELGDSALYFCASSSRDSPNTGELFFGEGSRLTVL.